This T cell receptor (beta chain) originates from a study of blood T cell repertoires in COVID-19. Study background: PBMCs, B-cell-depleted T cells, or T cells provided the cDNA or gDNA that made up the material.

The V end lost 2 bases, the J end lost 2 bases, and 13 bases lay between the germline ends. Looked up from germline, CDR1 is SGHRS and CDR2 is YFSETQ. This CDR3 has 15 residues. Clones were sequenced by immunoSEQ multiplex PCR, and TCRdb holds only the in-frame ones, with some missing. The repertoire consists of approximately 54,000 clones, with about 79% occurring once and the leading ten covering 7.5% to 8.5%. The TCR comes from a human donor in a cohort sampled during active COVID-19. V is TRBV5-1 and J is TRBJ1-1; the D gene is possibly TRBD1 (5 bases). The sequenced sample was peripheral blood. The CDR3 bases are TGCGCCAGCAGCTTCACCGGGACTACTAACACTGAAGCTTTCTTT. Protein product: CASSFTGTTNTEAFF.